This TCR beta chain was identified in a study of graft-versus-host responses after intestinal transplantation. Sequencing was performed with immunoSEQ multiplex PCR; in TCRdb, only in-frame clones are kept and a portion is missing. Of 70,000 to 80,000 clones listed, around 91% are singletons. V was shortened by 6 bases and J by 6 bases, with 11 bases between the two germline ends. The CDR3 is 12 residues long. CDR1 and CDR2 (germline): SNHLY, FYNNEI. A word on this clone: Its target is not known.

The TCR originated in a human donor who received an intestinal transplant. The starting material was unstimulated CD8+ T cells sorted from spleen or lymph node cells, obtained before intestinal transplant. V usage is TRBV2 and J usage is TRBJ1-1; the D is unclear. The CDR3: CASRYLNAEAFF. In nucleotides, the CDR3 is TGTGCCAGCAGATACTTAAACGCTGAAGCTTTCTTT.